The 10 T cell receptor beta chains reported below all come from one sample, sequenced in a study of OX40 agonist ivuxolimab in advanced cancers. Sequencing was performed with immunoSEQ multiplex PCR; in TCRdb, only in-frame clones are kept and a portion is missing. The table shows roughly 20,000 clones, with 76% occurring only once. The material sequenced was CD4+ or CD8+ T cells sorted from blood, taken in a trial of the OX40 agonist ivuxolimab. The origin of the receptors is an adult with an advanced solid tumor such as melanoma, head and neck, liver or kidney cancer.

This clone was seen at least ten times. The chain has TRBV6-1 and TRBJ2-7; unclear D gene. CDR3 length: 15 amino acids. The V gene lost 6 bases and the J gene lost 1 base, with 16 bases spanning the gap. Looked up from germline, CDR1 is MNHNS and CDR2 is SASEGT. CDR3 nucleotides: TGTGCCAGCAGCCAAGAAGGTTCAAGTTCCTACGAGCAGTACTTC. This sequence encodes CASSQEGSSSYEQYF.

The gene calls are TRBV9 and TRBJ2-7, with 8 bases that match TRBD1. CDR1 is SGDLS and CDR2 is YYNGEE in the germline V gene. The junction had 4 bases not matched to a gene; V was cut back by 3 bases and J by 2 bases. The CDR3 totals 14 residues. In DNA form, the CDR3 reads TGTGCCAGCAGCGCGAGGGACAGGCCCTACGAGCAGTACTTC. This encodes CASSARDRPYEQYF.

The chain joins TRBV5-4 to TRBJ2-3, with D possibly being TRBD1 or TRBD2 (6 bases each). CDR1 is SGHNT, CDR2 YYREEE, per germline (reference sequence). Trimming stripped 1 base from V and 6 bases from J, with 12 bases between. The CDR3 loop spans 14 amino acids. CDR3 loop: CASSLRGAGDTQYF. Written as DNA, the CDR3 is TGTGCCAGCAGCTTGAGGGGGGCCGGCGATACGCAGTATTTT.

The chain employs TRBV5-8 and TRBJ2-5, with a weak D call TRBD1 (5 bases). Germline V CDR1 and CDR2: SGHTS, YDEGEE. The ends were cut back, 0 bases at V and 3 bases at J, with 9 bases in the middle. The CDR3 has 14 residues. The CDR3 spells CASSLVTREETQYF. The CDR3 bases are TGTGCCAGCAGCTTGGTCACCAGGGAAGAGACCCAGTACTTC.

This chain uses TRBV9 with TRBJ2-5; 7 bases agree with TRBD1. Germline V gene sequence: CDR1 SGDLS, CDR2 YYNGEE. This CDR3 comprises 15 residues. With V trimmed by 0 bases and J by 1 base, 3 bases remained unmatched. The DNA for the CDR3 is TGTGCCAGCAGCGTAGAGGGGGCGGGCCAAGAGACCCAGTACTTC. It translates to CASSVEGAGQETQYF.

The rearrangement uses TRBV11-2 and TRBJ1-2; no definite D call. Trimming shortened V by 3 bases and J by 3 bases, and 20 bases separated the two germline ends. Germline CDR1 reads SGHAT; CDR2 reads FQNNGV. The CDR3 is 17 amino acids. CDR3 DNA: TGTGCCAGCAGCTTCGCGCTGGGAGGGTCTGGTTACTATGGCTACACCTTC. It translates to CASSFALGGSGYYGYTF.

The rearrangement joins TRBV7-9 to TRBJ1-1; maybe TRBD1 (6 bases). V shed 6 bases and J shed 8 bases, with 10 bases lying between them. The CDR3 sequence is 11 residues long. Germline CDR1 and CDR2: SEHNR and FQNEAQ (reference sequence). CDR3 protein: CASSRDREAFF. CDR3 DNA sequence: TGTGCCAGCAGTAGAGACAGGGAAGCTTTCTTT.

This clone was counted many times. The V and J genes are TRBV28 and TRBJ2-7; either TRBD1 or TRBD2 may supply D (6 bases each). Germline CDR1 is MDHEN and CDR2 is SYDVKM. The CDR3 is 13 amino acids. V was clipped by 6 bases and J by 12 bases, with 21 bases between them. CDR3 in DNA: TGTGCCAGCAGGGACCCAGGGGCGGGACCGGTGTACTTC. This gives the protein CASRDPGAGPVYF.

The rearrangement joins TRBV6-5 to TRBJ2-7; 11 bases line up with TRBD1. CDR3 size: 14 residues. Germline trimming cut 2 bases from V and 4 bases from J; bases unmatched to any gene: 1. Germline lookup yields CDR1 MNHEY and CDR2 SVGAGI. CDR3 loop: CASSYGTGGYEQYF. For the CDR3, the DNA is TGTGCCAGCAGTTACGGGACAGGGGGTTACGAGCAGTACTTC.

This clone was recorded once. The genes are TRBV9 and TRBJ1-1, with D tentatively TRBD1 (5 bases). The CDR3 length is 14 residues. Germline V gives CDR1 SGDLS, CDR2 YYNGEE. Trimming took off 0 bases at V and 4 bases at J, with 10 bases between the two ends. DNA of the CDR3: TGTGCCAGCAGCGTAGGGCGGGGACCCACTGAAGCTTTCTTT. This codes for CASSVGRGPTEAFF.